This T cell receptor (beta chain) came from a study of T cells expressing NK-cell markers. Study overall: TCR beta repertoires came from sorted CD3+CD56+NKG2C+, CD3+CD56+NKG2C- and CD3+CD56-NKG2C+ T cells. Whole-study findings and limits: It remained uncertain whether the expanded NKG2C+ T cell clones were specific for HCMV antigens. The CD3+CD56-NKG2C+ fraction of several donors was likewise dominated by these clonotypes.

The germline gives CDR1 SGHTA, CDR2 FQGTGA. This CDR3 has 15 residues. With respect to this clonotype: Its antigen is as yet unknown.

TCRdb processed the 5' RACE reads again and assigns one entry to each CDR3 protein, with no DNA. The sample has 150,000 to 200,000 distinct CDR3 sequences. The source of this sequence is a man aged 18 to 69 in good health. V and J are TRBV7-3 and TRBJ2-3; the D call from TCRdb, TRBD1, cannot be confirmed without DNA. Source material: blood T cells: a sorted CD56 or NKG2C T cell subset, CD4+ or CD8+ T cells, or bulk PBMC T cells (not recorded which). The CDR3 here is CASTAGTGGPDTQYF. The full variable domain, in which reference TRBV7-3 and TRBJ2-3 provide the parts outside the CDR3, is GAGVSQTPSNKVTEKGKYVELRCDPISGHTALYWYRQSLGQGPEFLIYFQGTGAADDSGLPNDRFFAVRPEGSVSTLKIQRTERGDSAVYLCASTAGTGGPDTQYFGPGTRLTVL.